The rows below give T cell receptor beta chains drawn from one sample of a study of shared clonotypes between healthy human individuals. Sequenced by immunoSEQ multiplex PCR; TCRdb stores in-frame clones only, minus some. This table holds about 2.4 million clones, about 92% found once. The specimen was naive CD4+ T cells sorted from blood. The receptors come from a man aged 18 to 30 in good health. CDR3s include the opening cysteine and the closing phenylalanine or tryptophan. D genes are given only for firm matches. Some rows have no size entry. The others give once, few or many, or a class for an expanded clone.

j_call,clone_size,d_call,v_call,cdr3_nt,cdr3_aa
TRBJ1-2,few,-,TRBV19,TGTGCCAGTAGTATAGGGCTCTTCTATGGCTACACCTTC,CASSIGLFYGYTF
TRBJ2-7,-,-,TRBV6-1,TGTGCCAGCAGTGAATTCCCAGGGAGCTCCTACGAGCAGTACTTC,CASSEFPGSSYEQYF
TRBJ2-3,-,TRBD2,TRBV11-2,TGTGCCAGCAGCTCCGGACTAGCGGCAGATACGCAGTATTTT,CASSSGLAADTQYF
TRBJ2-5,-,TRBD2,TRBV5-1,TGCGCCAGCAGCTTCGGGACTAGCGCGGGAGAGACCCAGTACTTC,CASSFGTSAGETQYF
TRBJ2-7,-,-,TRBV7-2,TGTGCCAGCAGCGCCTTCAGCAGGGGCCAGCAGTACTTC,CASSAFSRGQQYF
TRBJ2-3,-,TRBD2,TRBV7-7,TGTGCTAGCAGCTCCGGACTAGCAGGAGATACGCAGTATTTT,CASSSGLAGDTQYF
TRBJ1-1,-,-,TRBV6-5,TGTGCCAGCAGTCAACCGGGACCGGATAAAGCTTTCTTT,CASSQPGPDKAFF
TRBJ2-2,-,TRBD1,TRBV5-1,TGCGCCAGCAGCTTCCGGGACAGGACTACCGGGGAGCTGTTTTTT,CASSFRDRTTGELFF
TRBJ2-5,-,-,TRBV10-2,TGCGCCAGCAGTGCCACCAGGGTGTCAGAGACCCAGTACTTC,CASSATRVSETQYF
TRBJ1-6,-,-,TRBV4-1,TGCGCCAGCAGCCAAGCTGTGTCTAATTCACCCCTCCACTTT,CASSQAVSNSPLHF
TRBJ2-7,-,TRBD1,TRBV11-2,TGTGCCAGCAGCTTAGCATACAGGGGCTCCTACGAGCAGTACTTC,CASSLAYRGSYEQYF
TRBJ1-1,once,TRBD1,TRBV30,TGTGCCTGGGCGCACCGGGACAGGGCCAGCACTGAAGCTTTCTTT,CAWAHRDRASTEAFF
TRBJ1-4,-,TRBD1,TRBV4-1,TGCGCCAGCAGCTTGGGACAGGGGGCTGAAAAACTGTTTTTT,CASSLGQGAEKLFF
TRBJ1-1,-,-,TRBV7-9,TGTGCCAGCAGCCCGGAAGCTTTCTTT,CASSPEAFF
TRBJ2-2,-,-,TRBV25-1,TGTGCCAGCAGATCGGACGGCTACACCGGGGAGCTGTTTTTT,CASRSDGYTGELFF
TRBJ1-6,-,-,TRBV27,TGTGCCAGCAGTTCACAAACCTTACGGCGGGGGCCTGGGGATTCACCCCTCCACTTT,CASSSQTLRRGPGDSPLHF
TRBJ1-2,-,-,TRBV7-2,TGTGCCAGCAGCAGTGGACAGAACTATGGCTACACCTTC,CASSSGQNYGYTF
TRBJ2-1,once,TRBD2,TRBV5-4,TGTGCCAGCAGCTTCTTGGGACTAGAGAGCAATGAGCAGTTCTTC,CASSFLGLESNEQFF
TRBJ2-2,-,-,TRBV11-2,TGTGCCAGCAGCTTAGCCGGGAGCGGTACCGGGGAGCTGTTTTTT,CASSLAGSGTGELFF
TRBJ2-2,-,-,TRBV2,TGTGCCAGCAGTGTGGGTGGCACCGGGGAGCTGTTTTTT,CASSVGGTGELFF
TRBJ2-2,-,TRBD1,TRBV11-3,TGTGCCAGCAGCTTAGCCCCCGGGACAGGGTTCACCGGGGAGCTGTTTTTT,CASSLAPGTGFTGELFF
TRBJ2-2,-,-,TRBV9,TGTGCCAGCAGCGTAGCTTTGGGCACCGGGGAGCTGTTTTTT,CASSVALGTGELFF
TRBJ2-3,-,-,TRBV9,TGTGCCAGCAGCGCCAGACTTGATACGCAGTATTTT,CASSARLDTQYF
TRBJ2-1,-,-,TRBV11-3,TGTGCCAGCAGCTCAGTAGCTTGGGGCAACGACGAGCAGTTCTTC,CASSSVAWGNDEQFF
TRBJ2-3,-,-,TRBV6-1,TGTGCCAGCACCCCAGCTGGGGGATACACAGATACGCAGTATTTT,CASTPAGGYTDTQYF
TRBJ2-2,-,-,TRBV9,TGTGCCAGCAGCGTAGCGTGGGCGTCGAACACCGGGGAGCTGTTTTTT,CASSVAWASNTGELFF
TRBJ2-7,-,TRBD2,TRBV4-3,TGCGCCAGCAGCCAGGATACGGGAGGTTACGAGCAGTACTTC,CASSQDTGGYEQYF
TRBJ2-5,-,TRBD2,TRBV11-3,TGTGCCAGCAGCTCCCGGAGAGGTGAGCGGGAGAGGGAAGAGACCCAGTACTTC,CASSSRRGEREREETQYF
TRBJ2-1,-,TRBD1,TRBV29-1,TGCAGCGTTGAATCCGGACAGGTCGTCGGCGAGCAGTTCTTC,CSVESGQVVGEQFF
TRBJ2-6,-,-,TRBV4-3,TGCGCCAGCAGCCAAGAACGCTCCTCCGGGGCCAACGTCCTGACTTTC,CASSQERSSGANVLTF
TRBJ1-2,-,-,TRBV7-9,TGTGCCAGCAGCTTAGCGTTGCGTTGGACCGTCTATGGCTACACCTTC,CASSLALRWTVYGYTF
TRBJ2-1,-,-,TRBV4-1,TGCGCCAGCAGCCAACTAGGAATTATCGATGAGCAGTTCTTC,CASSQLGIIDEQFF
TRBJ1-5,once,-,TRBV6-1,TGTGCCAGCAGAACGGGAGGCAATCAGCCCCAGCATTTT,CASRTGGNQPQHF